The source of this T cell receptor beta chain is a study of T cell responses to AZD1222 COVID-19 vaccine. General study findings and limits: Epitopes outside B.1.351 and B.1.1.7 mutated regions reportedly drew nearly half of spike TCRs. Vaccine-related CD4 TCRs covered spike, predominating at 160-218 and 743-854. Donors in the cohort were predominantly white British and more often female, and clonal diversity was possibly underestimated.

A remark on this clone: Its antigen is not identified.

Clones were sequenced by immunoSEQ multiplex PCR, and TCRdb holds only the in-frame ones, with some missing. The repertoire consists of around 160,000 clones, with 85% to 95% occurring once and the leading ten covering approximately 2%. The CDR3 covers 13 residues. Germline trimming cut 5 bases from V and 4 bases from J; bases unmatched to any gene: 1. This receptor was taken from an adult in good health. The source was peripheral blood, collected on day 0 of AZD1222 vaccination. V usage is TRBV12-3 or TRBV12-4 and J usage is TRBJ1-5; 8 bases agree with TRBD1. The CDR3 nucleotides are TGTGCCAGCAGTGGACAGGGAAATCAGCCCCAGCATTTT. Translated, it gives CASSGQGNQPQHF.